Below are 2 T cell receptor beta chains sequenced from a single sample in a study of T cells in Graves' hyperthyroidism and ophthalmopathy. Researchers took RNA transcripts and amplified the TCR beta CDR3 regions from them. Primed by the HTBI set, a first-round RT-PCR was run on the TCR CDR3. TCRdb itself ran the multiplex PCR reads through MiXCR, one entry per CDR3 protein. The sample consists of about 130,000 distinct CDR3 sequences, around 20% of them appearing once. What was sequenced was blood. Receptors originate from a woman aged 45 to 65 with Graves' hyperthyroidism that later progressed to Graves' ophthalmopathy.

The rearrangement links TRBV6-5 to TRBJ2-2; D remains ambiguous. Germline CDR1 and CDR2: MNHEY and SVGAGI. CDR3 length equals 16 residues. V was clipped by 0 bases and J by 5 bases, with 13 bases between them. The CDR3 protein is CASSYSRLSMTGELFF. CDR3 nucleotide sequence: TGTGCCAGCAGTTACTCGAGGCTCAGTATGACCGGGGAGCTGTTTTTT.

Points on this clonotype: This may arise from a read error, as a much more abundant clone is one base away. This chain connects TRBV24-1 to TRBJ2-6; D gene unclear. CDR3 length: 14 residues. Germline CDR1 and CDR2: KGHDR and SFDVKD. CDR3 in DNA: TGTTCCGCTGGCCCGGCGGCTAGGGCCAACGTCCTGACTTTC. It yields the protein CSAGPAARANVLTF.